This is a list of T cell receptor beta chains from one sample in a study of T cells in Graves' hyperthyroidism and ophthalmopathy. TCRdb re-analysed the multiplex PCR reads in MiXCR, keeping a single row per CDR3 protein. The sample records approximately 360,000 distinct CDR3 sequences, more than 15% being singletons. Input material: blood. All receptors come from a woman aged 18-29 years with Graves' hyperthyroidism that later progressed to Graves' ophthalmopathy. CDR3s include the opening cysteine and the closing phenylalanine or tryptophan. Each record gives: CDR3 DNA, CDR3 protein, V gene, D gene, clone size, J gene. The D gene is left open where the match is weak. Rows give clone size only sometimes, using once, few, many, or a class for an expanded clone.

CDR3 DNA: TGCGCCAGCAGTTACGGCGACAGGGGGACTCCTACTGGAAACACCATATATTTT
CDR3 protein: CASSYGDRGTPTGNTIYF
V gene: TRBV5-1
D gene: TRBD1
clone size: few
J gene: TRBJ1-3

CDR3 DNA: TGTGCCAGCAGCGTATACGGGTTAGACGGCAATGAGCAGTTCTTC
CDR3 protein: CASSVYGLDGNEQFF
V gene: TRBV9
D gene: -
clone size: -
J gene: TRBJ2-1

CDR3 DNA: TGTGCCAGCATCGCCCCCGGGGATGAAAAACTGTTTTTT
CDR3 protein: CASIAPGDEKLFF
V gene: TRBV11-2
D gene: -
clone size: few
J gene: TRBJ1-4

CDR3 DNA: TGTGCCAGCAGTAACAGGGTTACCGATGAGCAGTTCTTC
CDR3 protein: CASSNRVTDEQFF
V gene: TRBV27
D gene: -
clone size: few
J gene: TRBJ2-1

CDR3 DNA: TGCGCCAGCAGCTTGGCCCTCGTCAGCAACACCGGGGAGCTGTTTTTT
CDR3 protein: CASSLALVSNTGELFF
V gene: TRBV5-1
D gene: -
clone size: many
J gene: TRBJ2-2

CDR3 DNA: TGTGCCAGCAGGCTAGCGGGAGGGCCGTTATACGAGCAGTACTTC
CDR3 protein: CASRLAGGPLYEQYF
V gene: TRBV6-1
D gene: TRBD2
clone size: many
J gene: TRBJ2-7

CDR3 DNA: TGCAGTGCCCGAATCGCAGGTCCCACCGGGGAGCTGTTTTTT
CDR3 protein: CSARIAGPTGELFF
V gene: TRBV20-1
D gene: -
clone size: -
J gene: TRBJ2-2

CDR3 DNA: TGCGCCAGCAGCCCGCGGGACGCCGCCTACGAGCAGTACTTC
CDR3 protein: CASSPRDAAYEQYF
V gene: TRBV4-1
D gene: -
clone size: few
J gene: TRBJ2-7

CDR3 DNA: TGTGCCAGCAGCTTAGCCGGGACTAGCGGGAGATTGGGCAATGAGCAGTTCTTC
CDR3 protein: CASSLAGTSGRLGNEQFF
V gene: TRBV7-8
D gene: TRBD2
clone size: many
J gene: TRBJ2-1

CDR3 DNA: TGCAGTGCTAGAGTCGTTGAGCGGGAGGGCTACAATGAGCAGTTCTTC
CDR3 protein: CSARVVEREGYNEQFF
V gene: TRBV20-1
D gene: TRBD2
clone size: -
J gene: TRBJ2-1

CDR3 DNA: TGTGCCAGCAGCATAGGGACTAGCGGGAGGGCCGCCGGGGAGCTGTTTTTT
CDR3 protein: CASSIGTSGRAAGELFF
V gene: TRBV7-3
D gene: TRBD2
clone size: -
J gene: TRBJ2-2

CDR3 DNA: TGTGCCAGCAGTTTGGCTAGCGGGAGTGGCAATGAGCAGTTCTTC
CDR3 protein: CASSLASGSGNEQFF
V gene: TRBV28
D gene: TRBD2
clone size: many
J gene: TRBJ2-1

CDR3 DNA: TGTGCCAGCAGTTACTCTTCAGGGGCTGGGGCCAACGTCCTGACTTTC
CDR3 protein: CASSYSSGAGANVLTF
V gene: TRBV6-5
D gene: -
clone size: -
J gene: TRBJ2-6

CDR3 DNA: TGCGCCAGCAGCTTGACGGGACAGGGGAAGATTGTTACGCAGTATTTT
CDR3 protein: CASSLTGQGKIVTQYF
V gene: TRBV5-1
D gene: TRBD1
clone size: many
J gene: TRBJ2-3

CDR3 DNA: TGTGCCAGCAGCAACCAGGGGTCTGGGGCCAACGTCCTGACTTTC
CDR3 protein: CASSNQGSGANVLTF
V gene: TRBV5-4
D gene: -
clone size: -
J gene: TRBJ2-6

CDR3 DNA: TGTGCCAGCACTCGAAACCCATTGGGTAGCCGAACCTACGAGCAGTACTTC
CDR3 protein: CASTRNPLGSRTYEQYF
V gene: TRBV28
D gene: -
clone size: many
J gene: TRBJ2-7

CDR3 DNA: TGCGCCGGCAGCTTGGCCGCGGTGAACACTGAAGCTTTCTTT
CDR3 protein: CAGSLAAVNTEAFF
V gene: TRBV5-1
D gene: -
clone size: -
J gene: TRBJ1-1

CDR3 DNA: TGTGCCAGCAGTCGGTATAATTCACCCCTCCACTTT
CDR3 protein: CASSRYNSPLHF
V gene: TRBV6-5
D gene: -
clone size: -
J gene: TRBJ1-6

CDR3 DNA: TGTGCCACCAGCACGAGGGCAGGGTTCTGGCAGCCCCAGCATTTT
CDR3 protein: CATSTRAGFWQPQHF
V gene: TRBV15
D gene: -
clone size: -
J gene: TRBJ1-5

CDR3 DNA: TGTGCCAGCAGTGCCTCCCTCCCTAGCTCCTATAATTCACCCCTCCACTTT
CDR3 protein: CASSASLPSSYNSPLHF
V gene: TRBV25-1
D gene: -
clone size: -
J gene: TRBJ1-6

CDR3 DNA: TGTGCCATCAGTCCTGGACAGGAAATGAACACTGAAGCTTTCTTT
CDR3 protein: CAISPGQEMNTEAFF
V gene: TRBV10-3
D gene: TRBD1
clone size: many
J gene: TRBJ1-1

CDR3 DNA: TGCAGTGCTAGAGATCCTAGCGGCAATTATAACAATGAGCAGTTCTTC
CDR3 protein: CSARDPSGNYNNEQFF
V gene: TRBV20-1
D gene: TRBD2
clone size: many
J gene: TRBJ2-1

CDR3 DNA: TGTGCCAGCAGGCCACGGGCCCTCGATCAGCCCCAGCATTTT
CDR3 protein: CASRPRALDQPQHF
V gene: TRBV7-8
D gene: -
clone size: -
J gene: TRBJ1-5

CDR3 DNA: TGTGCCAGCAGTGCTAGGGGCGATGAGCAGTTCTTC
CDR3 protein: CASSARGDEQFF
V gene: TRBV2
D gene: -
clone size: many
J gene: TRBJ2-1

CDR3 DNA: TGTGCCAGCAGCCAAGAGTCCGGGTCTGGAAACACCATATATTTT
CDR3 protein: CASSQESGSGNTIYF
V gene: TRBV4-2
D gene: -
clone size: few
J gene: TRBJ1-3

CDR3 DNA: TGTGCCAGCAGGGGACCGAACACTGAAGCTTTCTTT
CDR3 protein: CASRGPNTEAFF
V gene: TRBV27
D gene: -
clone size: few
J gene: TRBJ1-1

CDR3 DNA: TGCGCCAGCAGCTTGCTCGTGGGGAGAAACACTGAAGCTTTCTTT
CDR3 protein: CASSLLVGRNTEAFF
V gene: TRBV5-1
D gene: -
clone size: few
J gene: TRBJ1-1

CDR3 DNA: TGTGCCACCAGCAGAGACAGTGAAGAGACCCAGTACTTC
CDR3 protein: CATSRDSEETQYF
V gene: TRBV15
D gene: -
clone size: -
J gene: TRBJ2-5

CDR3 DNA: TGTGCCTGGGGGGGGGGGGTCCTGACTTTC
CDR3 protein: CAWGGGVLTF
V gene: TRBV30
D gene: TRBD2
clone size: -
J gene: TRBJ2-6

CDR3 DNA: TGTGCCAGCAGGTTCGAAAGGATTAATCAGCCCCAGCATTTT
CDR3 protein: CASRFERINQPQHF
V gene: TRBV2
D gene: -
clone size: many
J gene: TRBJ1-5

CDR3 DNA: TGTGCCAGCAGCCAAGCGACTCGGAGCACCGGGGAGCTGTTTTTT
CDR3 protein: CASSQATRSTGELFF
V gene: TRBV4-2
D gene: -
clone size: many
J gene: TRBJ2-2

CDR3 DNA: TGTGCCAGCAGAGACGGGACTAGCGGGAGTATGGAGGAGACCCAGTACTTC
CDR3 protein: CASRDGTSGSMEETQYF
V gene: TRBV12-3/TRBV12-4
D gene: TRBD2
clone size: many
J gene: TRBJ2-5

CDR3 DNA: TGTGCCAGCAGTGACCTCTCTCTAGCCAAAAACATTCAGTACTTC
CDR3 protein: CASSDLSLAKNIQYF
V gene: TRBV2
D gene: -
clone size: many
J gene: TRBJ2-4

CDR3 DNA: TGCAGTGCCCCCGTGGGGGGCAGCACAGATACGCAGTATTTT
CDR3 protein: CSAPVGGSTDTQYF
V gene: TRBV20-1
D gene: -
clone size: many
J gene: TRBJ2-3

CDR3 DNA: TGTGCCAGTCAGAGGGGGCAGAGCTACGAGCAGTACTTC
CDR3 protein: CASQRGQSYEQYF
V gene: TRBV6-1
D gene: TRBD1
clone size: -
J gene: TRBJ2-7

CDR3 DNA: TGTGCCAGCAGGGCCCGGACTAGCGGGGGCTCCCGGGAGACCCAGTACTTC
CDR3 protein: CASRARTSGGSRETQYF
V gene: TRBV2
D gene: TRBD2
clone size: many
J gene: TRBJ2-5

CDR3 DNA: TGTGCCTGGAGGGGCCCAATAACTGGATTGGGGCTCGAGCAGTACTTC
CDR3 protein: CAWRGPITGLGLEQYF
V gene: TRBV30
D gene: -
clone size: -
J gene: TRBJ2-7

CDR3 DNA: TGTGCCAGCAGTCGCAGTGTCAATGAGCAGTTCTTC
CDR3 protein: CASSRSVNEQFF
V gene: TRBV28
D gene: -
clone size: many
J gene: TRBJ2-1

CDR3 DNA: TGTGCCAGCAGTTATGAGGGGATCGGGGAGCTGTTTTTT
CDR3 protein: CASSYEGIGELFF
V gene: TRBV6-1
D gene: -
clone size: many
J gene: TRBJ2-2

CDR3 DNA: TGTGCCAGCAGTTTATATGGGACAGGGGGATTGTACGAGCAGTACTTC
CDR3 protein: CASSLYGTGGLYEQYF
V gene: TRBV28
D gene: TRBD1
clone size: -
J gene: TRBJ2-7

CDR3 DNA: TGCGCCAGCAGCTTGGCGGGGGACTCAAACACCTACGAGCAGTACTTC
CDR3 protein: CASSLAGDSNTYEQYF
V gene: TRBV5-1
D gene: -
clone size: many
J gene: TRBJ2-7